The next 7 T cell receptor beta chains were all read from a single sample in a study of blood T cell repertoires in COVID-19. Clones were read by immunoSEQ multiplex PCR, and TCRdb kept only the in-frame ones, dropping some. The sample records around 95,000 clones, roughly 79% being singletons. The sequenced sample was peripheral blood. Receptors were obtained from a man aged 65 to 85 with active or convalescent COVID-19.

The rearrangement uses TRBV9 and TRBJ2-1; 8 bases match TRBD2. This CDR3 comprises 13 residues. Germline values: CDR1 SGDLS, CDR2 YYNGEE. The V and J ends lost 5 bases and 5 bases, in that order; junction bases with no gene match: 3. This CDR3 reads CASSGTRNNEQFF. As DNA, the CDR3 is TGTGCCAGCAGTGGGACTAGGAACAATGAGCAGTTCTTC.

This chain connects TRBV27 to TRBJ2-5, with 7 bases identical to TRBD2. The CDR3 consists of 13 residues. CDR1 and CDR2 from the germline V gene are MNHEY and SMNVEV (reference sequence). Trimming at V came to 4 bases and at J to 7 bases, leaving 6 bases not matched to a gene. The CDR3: CASSSGTTRTQYF. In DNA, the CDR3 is TGTGCCAGCAGTTCCGGGACTACAAGGACCCAGTACTTC.

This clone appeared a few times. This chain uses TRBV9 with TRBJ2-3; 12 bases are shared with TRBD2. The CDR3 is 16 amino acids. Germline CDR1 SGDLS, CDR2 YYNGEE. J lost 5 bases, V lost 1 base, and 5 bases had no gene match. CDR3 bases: TGTGCCAGCAGCGTACTAGCGGGGGGGCGGGAAGATACGCAGTATTTT. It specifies CASSVLAGGREDTQYF.

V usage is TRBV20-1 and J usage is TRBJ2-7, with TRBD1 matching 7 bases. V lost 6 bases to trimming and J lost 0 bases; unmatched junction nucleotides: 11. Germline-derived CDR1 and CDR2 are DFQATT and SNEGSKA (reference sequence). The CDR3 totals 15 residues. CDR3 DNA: TGCAGTGCCAGTGGACAGGCCGTACTCTCCTACGAGCAGTACTTC. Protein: CSASGQAVLSYEQYF.

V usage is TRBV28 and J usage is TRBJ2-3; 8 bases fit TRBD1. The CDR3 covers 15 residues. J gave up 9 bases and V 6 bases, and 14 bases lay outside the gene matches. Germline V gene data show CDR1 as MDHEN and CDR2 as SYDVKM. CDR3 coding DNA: TGTGCCAGCAGGTCCGCCGGACAGGGAACAGTCACGCAGTATTTT. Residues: CASRSAGQGTVTQYF.

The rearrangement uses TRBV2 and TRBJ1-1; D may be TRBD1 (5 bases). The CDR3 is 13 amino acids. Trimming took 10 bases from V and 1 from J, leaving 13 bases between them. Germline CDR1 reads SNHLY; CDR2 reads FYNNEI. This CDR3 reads CATLRARNTEAFF. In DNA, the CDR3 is TGTGCCACCCTCAGGGCGCGGAACACTGAAGCTTTCTTT. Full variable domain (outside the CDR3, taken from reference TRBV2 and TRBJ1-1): EPEVTQTPSHQVTQMGQEVILRCVPISNHLYFYWYRQILGQKVEFLVSFYNNEISEKSEIFDDQFSVERPDGSNFTLKIRSTKLEDSAMYFCATLRARNTEAFFGQGTRLTVV.

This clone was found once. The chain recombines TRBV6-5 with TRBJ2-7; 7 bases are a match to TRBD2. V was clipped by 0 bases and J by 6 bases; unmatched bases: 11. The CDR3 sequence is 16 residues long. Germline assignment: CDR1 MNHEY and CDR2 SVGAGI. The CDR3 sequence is CASSYSTTSVYLEQYF. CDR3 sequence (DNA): TGTGCCAGCAGTTACTCGACAACTAGCGTGTATCTCGAGCAGTACTTC.